Following are 5 T cell receptor beta chains from one sample sequenced in a study of OX40 agonist ivuxolimab in advanced cancers. Clones were read by immunoSEQ multiplex PCR, and TCRdb kept only the in-frame ones, dropping some. The data contain 50,000 to 65,000 clones, 80% to 95% of them singletons. The sequences come from CD4+ or CD8+ T cells sorted from blood, collected in a trial of the OX40 agonist ivuxolimab. Receptor source: an adult with an advanced solid tumor such as melanoma, head and neck, liver or kidney cancer.

The gene calls are TRBV27 and TRBJ1-1; the D gene is possibly TRBD1 (5 bases). The V gene lost 1 base and the J gene lost 5 bases, with 8 bases spanning the gap. This CDR3 contains 13 residues. From germline, CDR1 is MNHEY and CDR2 SMNVEV (reference sequence). CDR3 DNA: TGTGCCAGCAGTTTATTTGCAGGGACTGAAGCTTTCTTT. Protein: CASSLFAGTEAFF.

The J gene is TRBJ1-4, the V gene TRBV9; D possibly corresponds to TRBD1 (6 bases). This CDR3 is 15 amino acids long. Trimming cost V 4 bases and J 2 bases, with 12 bases left between them. The germline V gene has CDR1 SGDLS and CDR2 YYNGEE. In DNA, the CDR3 is TGTGCCAGCAGCATAGGCACAGGGACTAATGAAAAACTGTTTTTT. Residues: CASSIGTGTNEKLFF.

This chain uses TRBV7-9 with TRBJ2-2; D ambiguous. Germline values: CDR1 SEHNR, CDR2 FQNEAQ (reference sequence). The CDR3 has 13 residues. Trimming left V 5 bases short and J 4 bases short, with 8 bases between. DNA for the CDR3: TGTGCCAGCAGCCATTTGACCACCGGGGAGCTGTTTTTT. Translation gives CASSHLTTGELFF.

The chain has TRBV19 and TRBJ1-1, with D tentatively TRBD1 (6 bases). Trimming removed 1 base at V and 0 bases at J, with 9 bases between. The germline V gene encodes CDR1 LNHDA and CDR2 SQIVND (reference sequence). The CDR3 runs 15 residues. The CDR3 nucleotides are TGTGCCAGTAGTATAGTAGGACAGCTGAACACTGAAGCTTTCTTT. Translated, it gives CASSIVGQLNTEAFF.

The chain employs TRBV6-5 and TRBJ1-2; no firm D call. The germline CDR1 and CDR2 sequences are MNHEY and SVGAGI. V shed 0 bases and J shed 4 bases, with 6 bases lying between them. The CDR3 runs to 13 residues. The CDR3, as DNA: TGTGCCAGCAGTTACTCACAAGCCTATGGCTACACCTTC. Amino acids: CASSYSQAYGYTF.